Below, 28 T cell receptor beta chains from the same sample are listed, as sequenced in a study of patients and donors after allogeneic stem cell transplantation. TCRdb ran MiXCR on the RT-PCR reads and lists one entry per CDR3 protein. The table includes over 150,000 distinct CDR3 sequences, around 30% detected once. Sequencing was carried out using blood, either unsorted or a sorted T cell fraction (not recorded which). These receptors all stem from a human donor who was either an allogeneic HSCT recipient or a stem cell or donor lymphocyte infusion donor (not recorded which). It is not recorded whose cells these are; they may come from a transplant donor.

The genes are TRBV12-3 or TRBV12-4 and TRBJ1-5; TRBD1 might be the D (6 bases). V was shortened by 7 bases and J by 0 bases, with 16 bases between the two germline ends. The CDR3 consists of 16 residues. The CDR3 DNA is TGTGCCAGCACCTGGGGGCAGGGCTATAGCAATCAGCCCCAGCATTTT. This encodes CASTWGQGYSNQPQHF.

As regards this clonotype: The junction and the germline gene differ at one end; a read error may be behind it. This chain links TRBV7-7 with TRBJ2-2, with 8 bases matching TRBD2. The CDR3 sequence is 17 residues long. Per the germline V gene, CDR1 is SSHAT and CDR2 is FNYEAQ (reference sequence). The CDR3 nucleotides are TGTGCTAGCAGCCCCCGGACTAGCCCAGGGAGAACCGGGGAGCTGTTTTTT. Translation gives CASSPRTSPGRTGELFF.

CDR3 residues: CASTLGGALNQPQHF. The CDR3 nucleotides are TGCGCCAGCACCCTCGGGGGGGCCCTCAATCAGCCCCAGCATTTT. This rearrangement joins TRBV5-1 to TRBJ1-5, with TRBD1 as a possible D gene (6 bases). The CDR3 has 15 residues. Germline assignment: CDR1 SGHRS and CDR2 YFSETQ. Between the trimmed V and J ends, which lost 6 bases and 3 bases, there was a span of 16 bases.

This clonotype was seen only a few times. This chain uses TRBV10-3 with TRBJ1-5, with TRBD1 as a possible D gene (5 bases). V was trimmed by 4 bases and J by 2 bases, leaving 18 bases between them. The V gene's germline CDR1 is ENHRY and CDR2 SYGVKD. The CDR3 covers 17 residues. As DNA, the CDR3 is TGTGCCATCAGTGGGAGGGGACTAAGCGGGGGCAATCAGCCCCAGCATTTT. Amino acid sequence: CAISGRGLSGGNQPQHF.

The gene calls are TRBV20-1 and TRBJ2-1; D is unresolved. This CDR3 has 14 residues. Germline lookup yields CDR1 DFQATT and CDR2 SNEGSKA (reference sequence). V was pared by 3 bases and J by 6 bases, with 15 bases between. Written as DNA, the CDR3 is TGCAGTGCTAGGAGGCTAGGTGGGGTCAATGAGCAGTTCTTC. Translation: CSARRLGGVNEQFF.

V is TRBV20-1 and J is TRBJ2-3; 9 bases align to TRBD2. With V trimmed by 3 bases and J by 5 bases, 12 bases remained unmatched. Germline V CDR1 and CDR2: DFQATT, SNEGSKA (reference sequence). The CDR3 length is 16 residues. CDR3 loop: CSARGMAGGQRDTQYF. DNA for the CDR3: TGCAGTGCTAGGGGTATGGCGGGAGGGCAGAGAGATACGCAGTATTTT.

The J gene is TRBJ2-1, the V gene TRBV20-1; 7 bases map to TRBD1. V lost 3 bases and J lost 4; bases outside the gene matches: 3. Germline lookup yields CDR1 DFQATT and CDR2 SNEGSKA (reference sequence). The length of the CDR3 is 13 residues. In DNA, the CDR3 is TGCAGTGCTAGGAAACAGGGGTACAATGAGCAGTTCTTC. It yields the protein CSARKQGYNEQFF.

This clonotype was seen more than once but under ten times. The chain employs TRBV4-2 and TRBJ1-1, with D maybe TRBD1 (5 bases). Trimming stripped 0 bases from V and 1 base from J, with 9 bases between. Germline assignment: CDR1 LGHNA and CDR2 YNFKEQ. The CDR3 loop spans 15 amino acids. The CDR3 loop reads CASSQEGVGNTEAFF. The CDR3 DNA reads as TGTGCCAGCAGCCAAGAGGGGGTTGGGAACACTGAAGCTTTCTTT.

The CDR3 DNA sequence: TGCAGTGCTCCGCTCTGGGGCAGTCAGAACTATGGCTACACCTTC. Translating gives CSAPLWGSQNYGYTF. The V and J genes are TRBV20-1 and TRBJ1-2, with D possibly matching TRBD1 (5 bases). CDR1 is DFQATT and CDR2 is SNEGSKA in the germline V gene (reference sequence). Trimming took off 5 bases at V and 2 bases at J, with 18 bases between the two ends. CDR3 length: 15 residues.

This clonotype was counted at least ten times. The chain joins TRBV5-1 to TRBJ1-5; D unresolved. The germline V and J ends were trimmed by 5 bases and 1 base, with 7 bases remaining between them. The CDR3 totals 13 residues. CDR1 is SGHRS, CDR2 YFSETQ, per germline. DNA for the CDR3: TGCGCCAGCAGGGCAGCCAGCAATCAGCCCCAGCATTTT. It translates to CASRAASNQPQHF.

J is TRBJ2-1 and V is TRBV15; 12 positions match TRBD2. Germline loops: CDR1 LNHNV, CDR2 YYDKDF (reference sequence). Trimming at V came to 9 bases and at J to 12 bases, leaving 6 bases not matched to a gene. The CDR3 has 12 amino acids. CDR3 region: CATGTSGFPQFF. As DNA, the CDR3 is TGTGCCACGGGGACTAGCGGGTTTCCGCAGTTCTTC.

The chain uses TRBV10-2 and TRBJ2-1; TRBD2 might be the D (6 bases). CDR3 length: 13 amino acids. Trimming removed 6 bases from V and 9 bases from J, with 15 bases in between. Germline CDR1 WSHSY, CDR2 SAAADI. The CDR3 sequence is CASRTYQEGEQFF. The CDR3, as DNA: TGCGCCAGCAGAACTTACCAGGAGGGTGAGCAGTTCTTC.

In its sample, this clonotype was seen a few times. The chain links TRBV29-1 to TRBJ2-7; D ambiguous. Germline CDR1 is SQVTM and CDR2 is ANQGSEA. The V end was cut by 4 bases, the J end by 0 bases, with 7 bases between. This CDR3 has 12 residues. CDR3 bases: TGCAGCGTTGGGCGGAGCTCCTACGAGCAGTACTTC. This translates into CSVGRSSYEQYF.

The chain couples TRBV2 to TRBJ2-1; D tentatively fits TRBD1 or TRBD2 (5 bases each). Germline V gives CDR1 SNHLY, CDR2 FYNNEI. V lost 4 bases to trimming and J lost 13 bases, with 8 bases between them. The CDR3 totals 10 residues. The CDR3 loop is CASSGGSQFF. The CDR3 coding sequence is TGTGCCAGCAGTGGGGGGAGTCAGTTCTTC.

This clonotype was found many times. The V call is TRBV7-2, the J call TRBJ1-6; a possible D gene is TRBD1 (5 bases). Trimming removed 0 bases at V and 6 bases at J, with 18 bases between. The CDR3 covers 18 residues. From germline, CDR1 is SGHTA and CDR2 FQGNSA. The CDR3 sequence is CASSLAPHPRVGNSPLHF. Here the CDR3 DNA reads TGTGCCAGCAGCTTAGCCCCGCACCCCAGGGTTGGTAATTCACCCCTCCACTTT.

This chain uses TRBV6-5 with TRBJ2-1, with 9 bases fitting TRBD1. This CDR3 comprises 15 residues. Germline CDR1 reads MNHEY; CDR2 reads SVGAGI. V was clipped by 5 bases and J by 5 bases; unmatched bases: 7. This chain's CDR3 is CASSLHWTGDNEQFF. In DNA form, the CDR3 reads TGTGCCAGCAGTCTGCACTGGACAGGGGACAATGAGCAGTTCTTC.

The V call is TRBV6-2 or TRBV6-3, the J call TRBJ1-1; D not resolved. Between the trimmed V and J ends, which lost 4 bases and 5 bases, there was a span of 8 bases. This CDR3 spans 12 amino acids. The germline CDR1 and CDR2 sequences are MNHEY and SVGEGT. CDR3 sequence (DNA): TGTGCCAGCAGTTCCCCGGGTACTGAAGCTTTCTTT. It yields the protein CASSSPGTEAFF.

This clonotype has more than one count but fewer than ten. The chain combines TRBV6-5 with TRBJ2-1; D uncertain. The V end lost 2 bases, the J end lost 8 bases, and 7 bases lay between the germline ends. Germline values: CDR1 MNHEY, CDR2 SVGAGI. The CDR3 is 12 amino acids. Written as DNA, the CDR3 is TGTGCCAGCAGTTACGGAACGGATGAGCAGTTCTTC. It specifies CASSYGTDEQFF.

This clonotype appeared a few times. The rearrangement joins TRBV15 to TRBJ2-1; 10 bases match TRBD1. Losses at the gene ends were 8 bases for V and 6 bases for J; bases not matched to a gene: 13. CDR1 is LNHNV, CDR2 YYDKDF, per germline (reference sequence). The CDR3 contains 16 residues. CDR3 sequence (DNA): TGTGCCACCGGCCCGTTGGGACAGGGGAGCATCAATGAGCAGTTCTTC. Protein: CATGPLGQGSINEQFF.

The chain uses TRBV4-1 and TRBJ2-5, with 8 bases fitting TRBD2. The CDR3 sequence is 14 residues long. In germline, CDR1 is MGHRA, CDR2 YSYEKL. V lost 1 base, J lost 6 bases, and 4 bases stayed unmatched. This CDR3 is CASSQGRGAKTQYF. The CDR3 nucleotides read TGCGCCAGCAGCCAAGGGCGGGGGGCGAAGACCCAGTACTTC.

This clonotype has only a few counts. V is TRBV24-1 and J is TRBJ2-1; 9 bases fit TRBD1. The CDR3 runs 15 residues. The junction had 4 bases not matched to a gene; V was cut back by 3 bases and J by 5 bases. Germline V CDR1 and CDR2: KGHDR, SFDVKD. For the CDR3, the DNA is TGTGCCACCAGTGATCCACAGGGGGCGGACAATGAGCAGTTCTTC. It translates to CATSDPQGADNEQFF.

J is TRBJ2-7 and V is TRBV28; 8 bases align to TRBD1. The V gene end was trimmed by 8 bases and the J gene end by 2 bases; junction bases not matched to a gene: 5. The CDR3 extends over 13 amino acids. Germline lookup yields CDR1 MDHEN and CDR2 SYDVKM. CDR3 sequence: CASGGTGPYEQYF. The CDR3, as DNA: TGTGCCAGCGGGGGGACAGGCCCCTACGAGCAGTACTTC.

This clonotype was counted between two and nine times. The rearrangement links TRBV12-3 or TRBV12-4 to TRBJ1-2; D is unclear. CDR3 size: 11 residues. V lost 8 bases and J lost 4, with 8 bases in between. The CDR3 DNA follows: TGTGCCAGCGAAGGGAGCTATGGCTACACCTTC. Translation gives CASEGSYGYTF.

This clonotype was seen only a few times. The chain is built from TRBV29-1 and TRBJ2-3; D unresolved. The germline V gene has CDR1 SQVTM and CDR2 ANQGSEA. CDR3 size: 13 residues. V was trimmed by 1 base and J by 2 bases, leaving 7 bases between them. For the CDR3, the DNA is TGCAGCGTTGAAGGCAGACTCACAGATACGCAGTATTTT. Translation gives CSVEGRLTDTQYF.

The sample holds a few counts of this clonotype. The chain is built from TRBV4-2 and TRBJ1-2; D might be TRBD1 (5 bases). The CDR3 is 14 residues long. From germline, CDR1 is LGHNA and CDR2 YNFKEQ. V lost 7 bases to trimming and J lost 5 bases, with 17 bases between them. The CDR3 loop is CASTLRGTPYGYTF. CDR3 DNA: TGTGCCAGCACCCTCCGGGGGACTCCTTATGGCTACACCTTC.

This clonotype was recorded at least ten times. This chain's CDR3 is CASSFMARVLRYGYTF. The DNA of the CDR3 is TGTGCCAGCAGTTTCATGGCAAGGGTTCTTCGGTATGGCTACACCTTC. V gene TRBV28 combines with J gene TRBJ1-2, with no clear D. Trimming left V 3 bases short and J 5 bases short, with 19 bases between. This CDR3 spans 16 amino acids. The germline CDR1 and CDR2 sequences are MDHEN and SYDVKM.

The table lists this clonotype with a few counts. The genes are TRBV6-2 or TRBV6-3 and TRBJ2-1, with D hard to call. V was pared by 2 bases and J by 4 bases, with 9 bases between. The CDR3 sequence is 14 residues long. CDR1 is MNHEY and CDR2 is SVGEGT in the germline V gene. The CDR3 loop reads CASSYNKGYNEQFF. The CDR3 coding sequence is TGTGCCAGCAGTTACAACAAAGGGTACAATGAGCAGTTCTTC.

This clonotype was picked up a small number of times. V and J are TRBV15 and TRBJ2-2; possibly TRBD2 for D (5 bases). Germline values: CDR1 LNHNV, CDR2 YYDKDF (reference sequence). The ends were cut back, 0 bases at V and 5 bases at J, with 16 bases in the middle. This CDR3 has 17 residues. The CDR3 sequence: CATSRDKSSRDTGELFF. DNA for the CDR3: TGTGCCACCAGCAGAGATAAGTCTAGCCGGGATACCGGGGAGCTGTTTTTT.